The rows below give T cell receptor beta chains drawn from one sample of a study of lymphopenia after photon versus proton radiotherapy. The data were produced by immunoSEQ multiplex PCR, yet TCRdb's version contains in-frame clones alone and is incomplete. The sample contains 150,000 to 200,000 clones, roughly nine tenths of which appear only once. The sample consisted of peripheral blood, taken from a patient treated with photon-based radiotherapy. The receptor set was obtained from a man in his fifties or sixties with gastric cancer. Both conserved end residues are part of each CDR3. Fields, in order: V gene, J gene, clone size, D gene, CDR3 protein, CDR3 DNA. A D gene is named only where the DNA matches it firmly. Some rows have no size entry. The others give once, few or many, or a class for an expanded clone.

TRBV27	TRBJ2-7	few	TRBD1	CASSLGQGATYEQYF	TGTGCCAGCAGCCTCGGACAGGGGGCAACCTACGAGCAGTACTTC
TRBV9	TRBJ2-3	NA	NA	CASSVGNRQSTDTQYF	TGTGCCAGCAGCGTAGGGAACAGGCAGAGCACAGATACGCAGTATTTT
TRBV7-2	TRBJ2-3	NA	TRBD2	CASSLATSGRADTQYF	TGTGCCAGCAGCTTAGCGACTAGCGGGAGGGCTGATACGCAGTATTTT
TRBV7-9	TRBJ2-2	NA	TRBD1	CASSRRGQGATGELFF	TGTGCCAGCAGCCGCCGTGGACAGGGGGCGACCGGGGAGCTGTTTTTT
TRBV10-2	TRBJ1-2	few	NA	CASSEATGTTGYTF	TGCGCCAGCAGTGAGGCAACCGGGACGACTGGCTACACCTTC
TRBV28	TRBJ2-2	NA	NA	CASQDSTYTGELFF	TGTGCCAGCCAGGACAGTACCTACACCGGGGAGCTGTTTTTT
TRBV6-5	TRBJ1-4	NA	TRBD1	CASSYGTGVEKLFF	TGTGCCAGCAGTTACGGGACAGGGGTCGAAAAACTGTTTTTT
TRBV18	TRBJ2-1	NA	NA	CASSPFRGNYNEQFF	TGTGCCAGCTCACCTTTTCGGGGGAATTACAATGAGCAGTTCTTC
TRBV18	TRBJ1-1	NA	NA	CASSPSTRNTEAFF	TGTGCCAGCTCACCTTCGACAAGGAACACTGAAGCTTTCTTT
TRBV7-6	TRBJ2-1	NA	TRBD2	CASSLVAGRSYNEQFF	TGTGCCAGCAGCTTAGTAGCGGGACGATCCTACAATGAGCAGTTCTTC
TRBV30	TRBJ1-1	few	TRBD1	CAWSVGTGNTEAFF	TGTGCCTGGAGTGTAGGGACAGGGAACACTGAAGCTTTCTTT
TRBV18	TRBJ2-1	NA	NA	CASSPQLASSPMYNEQFF	TGTGCCAGCTCACCACAGCTAGCGAGCAGCCCAATGTACAATGAGCAGTTCTTC
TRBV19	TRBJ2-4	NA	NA	CASSESSIANLAKNIQYF	TGTGCCAGTAGTGAATCCTCGATCGCAAATTTAGCCAAAAACATTCAGTACTTC
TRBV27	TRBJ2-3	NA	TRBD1	CASSLLTGQTDTQYF	TGTGCCAGCAGTCTACTAACGGGACAGACAGATACGCAGTATTTT
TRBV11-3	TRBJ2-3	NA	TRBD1	CASSPPGQGHTQYF	TGTGCCAGCAGCCCGCCGGGACAGGGTCATACGCAGTATTTT
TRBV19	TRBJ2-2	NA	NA	CASSTGTGELFF	TGTGCCAGTAGTACCGGGACCGGGGAGCTGTTTTTT
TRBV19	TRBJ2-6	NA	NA	CASRREAGANVLTF	TGTGCCAGTAGAAGGGAGGCTGGGGCCAACGTCCTGACTTTC
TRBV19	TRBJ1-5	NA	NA	CASSIEVDFNLQPQHF	TGTGCCAGTAGTATAGAAGTGGACTTCAATCTCCAGCCCCAGCATTTT
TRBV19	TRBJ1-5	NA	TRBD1	CASSIGTGSNQPQHF	TGTGCCAGTAGTATCGGGACAGGGAGCAATCAGCCCCAGCATTTT
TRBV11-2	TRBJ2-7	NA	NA	CASSFPATYEQYF	TGTGCCAGCAGCTTTCCCGCCACCTACGAGCAGTACTTC
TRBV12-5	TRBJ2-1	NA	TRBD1	CASGLLQGEQFF	TGTGCTAGTGGTTTGCTACAGGGGGAGCAGTTCTTC
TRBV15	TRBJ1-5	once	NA	CATSRDGGVNQPQHF	TGTGCCACCAGCAGAGATGGGGGGGTTAATCAGCCCCAGCATTTT
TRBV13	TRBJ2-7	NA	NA	CASSPVGGEQYF	TGTGCCAGCAGCCCCGTGGGGGGCGAGCAGTACTTC
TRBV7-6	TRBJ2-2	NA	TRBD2	CASSLGTSAAAGELFF	TGTGCCAGCAGCCTCGGGACTAGCGCAGCCGCCGGGGAGCTGTTTTTT
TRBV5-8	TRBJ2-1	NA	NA	CASSFRESSNEQFF	TGTGCCAGCAGCTTCCGGGAGTCTAGCAATGAGCAGTTCTTC